This T cell receptor (beta chain) was sequenced during a study of blood T cell repertoires in COVID-19. Data came from immunoSEQ multiplex PCR; TCRdb stores just in-frame clones and leaves some out. The data show about 74,000 clones, 87% seen once. Trimming at V came to 6 bases and at J to 1 base, leaving 5 bases not matched to a gene. The germline V gene encodes CDR1 MNHNY and CDR2 SVGAGI (reference sequence). The CDR3 runs to 14 residues. This sequence joins TRBV6-6 and TRBJ2-7, with 8 bases aligning to TRBD1. This clonotype was obtained from a woman aged 80 or older with active or convalescent COVID-19. Input material: peripheral blood. The CDR3 here is CASRLGQGSYEQYF. The CDR3 DNA reads as TGTGCCAGCAGGCTAGGACAGGGATCCTACGAGCAGTACTTC.